The clone carrying this TCR beta chain has just a few counts. The antigen remains undetermined. This sample is part of a study of T-cell reconstitution after alpha-beta-depleted transplantation in children. Study-level points and caveats: As was reported, about two months after transplant, alpha-beta T cells came from several hundred expanded graft clones.

The CDR3 totals 13 residues. Trimming stripped 6 bases from V and 9 bases from J, with 12 bases between. The germline V gene encodes CDR1 MNHEY and CDR2 SVGAGI. Library preparation (for TCRbeta) was performed with unique molecular identifiers. TCRdb itself ran the PCR reads through MiXCR, one entry per CDR3 protein. The data contain 600,000 or so distinct CDR3 sequences, 20% to 25% of them seen just once; the ten biggest clones take up roughly 13%. The rearrangement uses TRBV6-5 and TRBJ1-6; D gene uncertain. The clonotype comes from a boy under two years old who had a stem cell transplant for acute myeloid leukemia, so the T cells may come from the graft donor. The specimen was PBMCs, mostly from graft donor cells, collected 360 days after TCRalphabeta/CD19-depleted stem cell transplant. The CDR3 DNA sequence: TGTGCCAGCAGGAGACTGGGTACTTCACCCCTCCACTTT. It codes for CASRRLGTSPLHF.